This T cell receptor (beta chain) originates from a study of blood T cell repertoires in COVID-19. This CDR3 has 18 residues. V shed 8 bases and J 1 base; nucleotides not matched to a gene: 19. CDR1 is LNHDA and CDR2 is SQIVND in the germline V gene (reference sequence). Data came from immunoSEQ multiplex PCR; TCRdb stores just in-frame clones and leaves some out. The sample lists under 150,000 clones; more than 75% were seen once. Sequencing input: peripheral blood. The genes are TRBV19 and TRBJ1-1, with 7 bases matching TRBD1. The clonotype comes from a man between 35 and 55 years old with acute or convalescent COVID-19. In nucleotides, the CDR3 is TGTGCCAGTGGTTTGTCGGGGCCAGGGGGTTTTGGGAACACTGAAGCTTTCTTT. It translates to CASGLSGPGGFGNTEAFF.